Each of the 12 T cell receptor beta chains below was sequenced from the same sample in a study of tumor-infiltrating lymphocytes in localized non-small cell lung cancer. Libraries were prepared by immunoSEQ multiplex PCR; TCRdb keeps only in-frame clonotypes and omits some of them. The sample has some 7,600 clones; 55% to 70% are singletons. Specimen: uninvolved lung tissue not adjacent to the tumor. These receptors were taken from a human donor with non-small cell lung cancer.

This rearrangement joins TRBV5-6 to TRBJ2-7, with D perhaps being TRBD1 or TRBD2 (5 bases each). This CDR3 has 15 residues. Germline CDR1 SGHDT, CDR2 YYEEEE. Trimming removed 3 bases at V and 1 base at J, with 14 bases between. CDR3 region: CASSSVGTKSYEQYF. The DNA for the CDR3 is TGTGCCAGCAGCTCGGTCGGGACCAAGTCCTACGAGCAGTACTTC.

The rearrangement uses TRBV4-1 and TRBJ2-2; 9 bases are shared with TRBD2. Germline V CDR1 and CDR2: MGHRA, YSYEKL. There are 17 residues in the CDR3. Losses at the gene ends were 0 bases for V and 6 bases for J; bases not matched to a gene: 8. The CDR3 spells CASSQEALAGMSGELFF. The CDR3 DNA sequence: TGCGCCAGCAGCCAAGAGGCGCTAGCGGGGATGTCCGGGGAGCTGTTTTTT.

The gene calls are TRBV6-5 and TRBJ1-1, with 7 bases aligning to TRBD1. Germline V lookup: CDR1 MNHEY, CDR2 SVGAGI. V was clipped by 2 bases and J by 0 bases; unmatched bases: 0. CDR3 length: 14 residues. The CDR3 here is CASSYTGVNTEAFF. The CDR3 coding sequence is TGTGCCAGCAGTTACACAGGGGTGAACACTGAAGCTTTCTTT.

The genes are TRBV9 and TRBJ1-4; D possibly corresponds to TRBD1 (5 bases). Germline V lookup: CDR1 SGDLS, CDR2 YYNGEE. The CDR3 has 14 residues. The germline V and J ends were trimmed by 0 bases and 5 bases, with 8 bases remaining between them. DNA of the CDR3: TGTGCCAGCAGCGTAGCCGGGACGAATGAAAAACTGTTTTTT. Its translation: CASSVAGTNEKLFF.

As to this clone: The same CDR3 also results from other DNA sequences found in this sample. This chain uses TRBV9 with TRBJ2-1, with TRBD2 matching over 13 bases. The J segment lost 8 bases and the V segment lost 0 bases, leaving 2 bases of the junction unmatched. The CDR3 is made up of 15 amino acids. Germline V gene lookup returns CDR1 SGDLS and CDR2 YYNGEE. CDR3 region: CASSVGTSGGHEQFF. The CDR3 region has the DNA TGTGCCAGCAGCGTAGGGACTAGCGGGGGTCATGAGCAGTTCTTC.

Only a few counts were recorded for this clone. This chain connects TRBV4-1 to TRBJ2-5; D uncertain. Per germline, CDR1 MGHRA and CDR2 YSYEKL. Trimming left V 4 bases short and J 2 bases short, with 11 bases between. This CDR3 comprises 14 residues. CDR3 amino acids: CASSLAIGQETQYF. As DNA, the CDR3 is TGCGCCAGCAGCCTAGCAATCGGGCAAGAGACCCAGTACTTC.

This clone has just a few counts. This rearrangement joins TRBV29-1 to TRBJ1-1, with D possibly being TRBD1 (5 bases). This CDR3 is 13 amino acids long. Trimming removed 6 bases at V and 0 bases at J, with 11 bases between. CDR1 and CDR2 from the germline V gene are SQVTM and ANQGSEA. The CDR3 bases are TGCAGCGTGGCCGGGACCTTGAACACTGAAGCTTTCTTT. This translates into CSVAGTLNTEAFF.

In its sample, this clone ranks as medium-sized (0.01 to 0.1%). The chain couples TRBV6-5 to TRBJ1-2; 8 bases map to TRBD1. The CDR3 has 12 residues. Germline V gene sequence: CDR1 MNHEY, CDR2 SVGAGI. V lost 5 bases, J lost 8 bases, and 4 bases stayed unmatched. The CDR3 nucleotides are TGTGCCAGCAGTCAGGACAGGGTCGGCTACACCTTC. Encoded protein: CASSQDRVGYTF.

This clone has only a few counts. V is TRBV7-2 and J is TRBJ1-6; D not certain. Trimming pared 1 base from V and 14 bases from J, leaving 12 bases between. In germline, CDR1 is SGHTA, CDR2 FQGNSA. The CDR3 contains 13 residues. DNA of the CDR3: TGTGCCAGCAGCTTAGTGCCCGTGTCCGCCCTCCACTTT. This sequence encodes CASSLVPVSALHF.

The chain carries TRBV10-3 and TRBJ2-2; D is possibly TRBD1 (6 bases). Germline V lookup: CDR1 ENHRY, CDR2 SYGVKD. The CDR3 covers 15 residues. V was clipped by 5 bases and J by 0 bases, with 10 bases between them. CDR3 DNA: TGTGCCATCAGTCCCGGGACATCGAACACCGGGGAGCTGTTTTTT. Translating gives CAISPGTSNTGELFF.

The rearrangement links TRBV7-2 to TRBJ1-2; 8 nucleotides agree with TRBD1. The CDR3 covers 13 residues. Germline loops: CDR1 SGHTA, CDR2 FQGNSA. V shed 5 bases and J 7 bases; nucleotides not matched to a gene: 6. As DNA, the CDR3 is TGTGCCAGCAGCGCCCGGACAGGGTTTGGCTACACCTTC. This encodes CASSARTGFGYTF.

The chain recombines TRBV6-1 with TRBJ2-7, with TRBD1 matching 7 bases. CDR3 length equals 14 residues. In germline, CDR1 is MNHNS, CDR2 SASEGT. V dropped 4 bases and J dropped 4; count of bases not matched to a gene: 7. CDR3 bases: TGTGCCAGCAGTGTTGAATTGGACAGGTACGAGCAGTACTTC. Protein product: CASSVELDRYEQYF.